This T cell receptor delta chain is from a study of Vδ1+ human thymocytes. Study-level points and caveats: Thymic TRG and TRD repertoires appeared highly polyclonal. Unlike peripheral blood Vdelta1+ controls, thymic delta-chain sequences included 20% to 25% Vdelta2 and few Vdelta3. TRD repertoires were essentially private, unlike widely shared TRG clonotypes.

Extracted RNA was reverse transcribed into cDNA. CDR3 amplicons came from multiplex PCR with pooled V-gene forward and constant-region reverse primers. TCRdb reprocessed the multiplex PCR reads through CATT. The sample records over 45,000 delta-chain clones, about 16% being singletons. Notes on this clone: Its matching antigen is unknown.

Alphabeta T cells were depleted, then CD3+ Vdelta1+ Vdelta2- thymocytes were FACS-sorted. Purity of the sorted Vdelta1+ thymocytes ranged from about 98% to 99.6%. The V end was cut by 4 bases, the J end by 0 bases, with 18 bases between. CDR1 is TSWWSYY and CDR2 is QGS in the germline V gene. The CDR3 consists of 17 residues. Sample: Vdelta1+ gamma-delta thymocytes from the thymus. Stated subset: FACS-sorted CD3+ TCRalphabeta- TCRVdelta1+ TCRVdelta2- thymocytes. This TCR came from a girl under two years old who had congenital heart surgery. The genes are TRDV1 and TRDJ1; D not certain. CDR3 loop: CALGGCPEEGYTDKLIF. DNA of the CDR3: TGTGCTCTTGGGGGATGCCCCGAAGAGGGTTACACCGATAAACTCATCTTT.